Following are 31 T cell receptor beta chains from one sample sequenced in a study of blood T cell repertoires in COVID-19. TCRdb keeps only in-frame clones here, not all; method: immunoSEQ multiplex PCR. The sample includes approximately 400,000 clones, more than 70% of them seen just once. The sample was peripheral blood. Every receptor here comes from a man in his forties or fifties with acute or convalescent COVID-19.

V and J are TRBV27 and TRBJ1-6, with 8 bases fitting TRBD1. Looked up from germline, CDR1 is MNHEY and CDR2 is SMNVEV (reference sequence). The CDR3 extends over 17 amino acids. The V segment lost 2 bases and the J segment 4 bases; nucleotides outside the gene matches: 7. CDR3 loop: CASSLRARDRYNSPLHF. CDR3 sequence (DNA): TGTGCCAGCAGTTTAAGGGCCCGGGACAGGTATAATTCACCCCTCCACTTT.

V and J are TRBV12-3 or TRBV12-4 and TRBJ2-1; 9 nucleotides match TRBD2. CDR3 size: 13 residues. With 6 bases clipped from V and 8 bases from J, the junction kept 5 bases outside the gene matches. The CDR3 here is CASSASGIDEQFF. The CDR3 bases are TGTGCCAGCAGCGCTAGCGGGATCGATGAGCAGTTCTTC.

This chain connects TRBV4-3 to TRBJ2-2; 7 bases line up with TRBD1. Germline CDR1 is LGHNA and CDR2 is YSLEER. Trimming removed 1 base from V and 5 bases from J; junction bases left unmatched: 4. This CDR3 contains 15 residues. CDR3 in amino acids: CASSQGQGGTGELFF. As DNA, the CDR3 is TGCGCCAGCAGCCAAGGACAGGGCGGAACCGGGGAGCTGTTTTTT.

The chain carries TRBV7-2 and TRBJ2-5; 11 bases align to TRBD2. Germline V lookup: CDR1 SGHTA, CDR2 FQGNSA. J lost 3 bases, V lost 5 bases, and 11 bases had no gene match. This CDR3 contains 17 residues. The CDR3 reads CASSDSGGAGGEETQYF. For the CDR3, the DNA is TGTGCCAGCAGCGATAGCGGGGGGGCCGGCGGGGAAGAGACCCAGTACTTC.

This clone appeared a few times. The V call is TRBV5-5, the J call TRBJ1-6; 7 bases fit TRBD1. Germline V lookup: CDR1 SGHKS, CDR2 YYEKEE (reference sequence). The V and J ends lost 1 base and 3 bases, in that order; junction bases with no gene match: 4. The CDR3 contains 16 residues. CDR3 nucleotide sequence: TGTGCCAGCAGCTTGAACCGGGACAGCTATAATTCACCCCTCCACTTT. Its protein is CASSLNRDSYNSPLHF.

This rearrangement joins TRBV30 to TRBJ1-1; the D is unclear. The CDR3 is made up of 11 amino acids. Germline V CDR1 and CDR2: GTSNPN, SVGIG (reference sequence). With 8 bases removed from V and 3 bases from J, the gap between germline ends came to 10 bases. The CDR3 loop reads CASSRDTEAFF. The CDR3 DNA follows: TGTGCCAGCAGTCGGGACACTGAAGCTTTCTTT.

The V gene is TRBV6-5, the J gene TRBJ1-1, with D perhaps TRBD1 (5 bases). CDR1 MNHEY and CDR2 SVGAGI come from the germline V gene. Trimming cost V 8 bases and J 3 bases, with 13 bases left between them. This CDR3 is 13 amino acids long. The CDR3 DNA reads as TGTGCCAGCGTGGAAGGGGTGGACACTGAAGCTTTCTTT. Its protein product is CASVEGVDTEAFF.

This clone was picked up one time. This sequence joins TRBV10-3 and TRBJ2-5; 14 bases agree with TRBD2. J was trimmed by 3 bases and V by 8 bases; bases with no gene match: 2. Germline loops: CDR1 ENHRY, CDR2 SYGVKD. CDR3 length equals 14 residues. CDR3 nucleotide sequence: TGTGCCATCGGGACTAGCGGGAGTAAAGAGACCCAGTACTTC. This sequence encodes CAIGTSGSKETQYF.

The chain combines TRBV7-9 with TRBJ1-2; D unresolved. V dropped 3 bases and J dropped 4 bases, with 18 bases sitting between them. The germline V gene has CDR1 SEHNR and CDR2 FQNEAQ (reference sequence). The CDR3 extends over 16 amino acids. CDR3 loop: CASSLATLPEPYGYTF. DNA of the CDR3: TGTGCCAGCAGCTTGGCGACACTGCCCGAGCCCTATGGCTACACCTTC.

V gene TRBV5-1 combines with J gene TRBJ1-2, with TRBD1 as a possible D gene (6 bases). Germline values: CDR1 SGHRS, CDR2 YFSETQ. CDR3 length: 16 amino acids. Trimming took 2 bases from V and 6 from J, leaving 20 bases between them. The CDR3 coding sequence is TGCGCCAGCAGCTTTAAAACAGGGTATAGTGGTGATGGCTACACCTTC. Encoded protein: CASSFKTGYSGDGYTF. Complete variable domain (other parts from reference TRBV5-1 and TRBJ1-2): KAGVTQTPRYLIKTRGQQVTLSCSPISGHRSVSWYQQTPGQGLQFLFEYFSETQRNKGNFPGRFSGRQFSNSRSEMNVSTLELGDSALYLCASSFKTGYSGDGYTFGSGTRLTVV.

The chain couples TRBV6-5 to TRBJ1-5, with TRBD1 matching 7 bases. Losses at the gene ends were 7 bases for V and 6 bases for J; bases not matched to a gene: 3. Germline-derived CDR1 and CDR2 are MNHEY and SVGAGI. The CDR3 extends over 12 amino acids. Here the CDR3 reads CASTQGSQPQHF. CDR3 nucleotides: TGTGCCAGCACACAGGGGAGTCAGCCCCAGCATTTT.

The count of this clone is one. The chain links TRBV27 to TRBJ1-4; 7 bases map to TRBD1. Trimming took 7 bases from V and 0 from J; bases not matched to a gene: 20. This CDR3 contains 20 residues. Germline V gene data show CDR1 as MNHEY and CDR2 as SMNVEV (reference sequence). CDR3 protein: CASTPNPGQDFFTTNEKLFF. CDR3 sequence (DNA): TGTGCCAGCACCCCCAACCCAGGACAGGATTTTTTCACAACTAATGAAAAACTGTTTTTT.

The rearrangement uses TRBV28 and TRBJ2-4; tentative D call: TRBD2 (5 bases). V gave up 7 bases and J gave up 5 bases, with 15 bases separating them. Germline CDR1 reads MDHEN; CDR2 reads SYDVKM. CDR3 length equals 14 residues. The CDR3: CASTSPGVQNIQYF. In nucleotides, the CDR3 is TGTGCCAGCACCTCCCCCGGGGTCCAAAACATTCAGTACTTC. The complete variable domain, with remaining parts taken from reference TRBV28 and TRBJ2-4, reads DVKVTQSSRYLVKRTGEKVFLECVQDMDHENMFWYRQDPGLGLRLIYFSYDVKMKEKGDIPEGYSVSREKKERFSLILESASTNQTSMYLCASTSPGVQNIQYFGAGTRLSVL.

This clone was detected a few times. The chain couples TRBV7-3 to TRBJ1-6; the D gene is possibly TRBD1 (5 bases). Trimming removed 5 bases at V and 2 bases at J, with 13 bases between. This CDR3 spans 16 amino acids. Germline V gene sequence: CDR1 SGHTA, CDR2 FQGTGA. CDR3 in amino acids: CASSTYGGAYNSPLHF. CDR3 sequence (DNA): TGTGCCAGCAGCACTTACGGGGGTGCCTATAATTCACCCCTCCACTTT.

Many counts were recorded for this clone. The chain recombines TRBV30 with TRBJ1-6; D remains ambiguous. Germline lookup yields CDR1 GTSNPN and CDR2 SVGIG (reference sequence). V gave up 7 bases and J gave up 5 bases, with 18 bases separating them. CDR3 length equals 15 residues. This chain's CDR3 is CASSARHLDNSPLHF. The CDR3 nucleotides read TGTGCCTCCTCCGCCAGGCATCTGGATAATTCACCCCTCCACTTT.

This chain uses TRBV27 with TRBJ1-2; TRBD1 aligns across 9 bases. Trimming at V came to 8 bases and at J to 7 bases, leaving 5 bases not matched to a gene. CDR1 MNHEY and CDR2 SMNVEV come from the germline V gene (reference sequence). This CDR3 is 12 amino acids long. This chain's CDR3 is CASGTGGGGYTF. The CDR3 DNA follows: TGTGCCAGCGGCACAGGGGGCGGTGGCTACACCTTC.

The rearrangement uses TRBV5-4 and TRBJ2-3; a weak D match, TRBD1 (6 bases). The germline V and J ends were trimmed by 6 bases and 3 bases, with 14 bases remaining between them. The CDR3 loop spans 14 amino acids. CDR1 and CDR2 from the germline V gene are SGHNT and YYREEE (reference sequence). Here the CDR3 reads CASTPFRGTDTQYF. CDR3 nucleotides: TGTGCCAGCACCCCCTTCAGGGGAACAGATACGCAGTATTTT.

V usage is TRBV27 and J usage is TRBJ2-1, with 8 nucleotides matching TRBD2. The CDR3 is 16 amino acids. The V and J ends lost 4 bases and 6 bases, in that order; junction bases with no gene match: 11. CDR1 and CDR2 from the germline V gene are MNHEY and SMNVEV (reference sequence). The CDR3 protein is CASSSPAQRGINEQFF. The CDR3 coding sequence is TGTGCCAGCAGTTCCCCCGCCCAGCGGGGGATCAATGAGCAGTTCTTC.

CDR3 in amino acids: CASSLRTSGGYEQYF. The CDR3 DNA is TGTGCCAGCAGCTTACGGACTAGCGGGGGCTACGAGCAGTACTTC. The rearrangement uses TRBV5-4 and TRBJ2-7, with TRBD2 matching over 13 bases. CDR1 and CDR2 from the germline V gene are SGHNT and YYREEE (reference sequence). The CDR3 runs to 15 residues. V shed 2 bases and J 3 bases; nucleotides not matched to a gene: 2. Together with reference TRBV5-4 and TRBJ2-7, the CDR3 gives the full variable domain: ETGVTQSPTHLIKTRGQQVTLRCSSQSGHNTVSWYQQALGQGPQFIFQYYREEENGRGNFPPRFSGLQFPNYSSELNVNALELDDSALYLCASSLRTSGGYEQYFGPGTRLTVT.

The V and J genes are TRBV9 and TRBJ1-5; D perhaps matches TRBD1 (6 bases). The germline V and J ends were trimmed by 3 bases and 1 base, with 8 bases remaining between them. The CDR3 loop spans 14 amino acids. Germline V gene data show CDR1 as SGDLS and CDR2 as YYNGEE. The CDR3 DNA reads TGTGCCAGCAGCGGGACAGCGAGCAATCAGCCCCAGCATTTT. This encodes CASSGTASNQPQHF. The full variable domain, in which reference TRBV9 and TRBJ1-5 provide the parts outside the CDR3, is DSGVTQTPKHLITATGQRVTLRCSPRSGDLSVYWYQQSLDQGLQFLIQYYNGEERAKGNILERFSAQQFPDLHSELNLSSLELGDSALYFCASSGTASNQPQHFGDGTRLSIL.

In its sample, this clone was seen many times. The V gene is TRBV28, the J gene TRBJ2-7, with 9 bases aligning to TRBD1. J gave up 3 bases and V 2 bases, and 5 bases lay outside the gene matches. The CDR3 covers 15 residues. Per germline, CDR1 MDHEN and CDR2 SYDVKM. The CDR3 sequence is CASSLGGTGIYEQYF. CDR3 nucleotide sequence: TGTGCCAGCAGTTTAGGTGGGACAGGGATCTACGAGCAGTACTTC.

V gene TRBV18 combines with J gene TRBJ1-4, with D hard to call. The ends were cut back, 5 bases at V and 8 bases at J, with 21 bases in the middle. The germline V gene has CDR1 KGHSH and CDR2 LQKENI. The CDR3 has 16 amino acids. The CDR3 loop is CASSGGRPSVGEKLFF. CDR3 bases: TGTGCCAGCTCAGGCGGTAGGCCCTCGGTTGGGGAAAAACTGTTTTTT.

The CDR3 region is CAISFPSGGENTGELFF. CDR3 bases: TGTGCCATCAGCTTTCCTAGCGGGGGTGAAAACACCGGGGAGCTGTTTTTT. V is TRBV10-3 and J is TRBJ2-2; 10 bases align to TRBD2. There are 17 residues in the CDR3. From germline, CDR1 is ENHRY and CDR2 SYGVKD. V lost 6 bases to trimming and J lost 2 bases; unmatched junction nucleotides: 9.

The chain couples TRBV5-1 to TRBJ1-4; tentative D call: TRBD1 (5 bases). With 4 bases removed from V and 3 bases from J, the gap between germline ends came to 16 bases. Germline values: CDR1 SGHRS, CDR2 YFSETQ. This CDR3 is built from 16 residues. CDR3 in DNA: TGCGCCAGCAGCGGCACGACAGTCTCCGCTAATGAAAAACTGTTTTTT. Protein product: CASSGTTVSANEKLFF. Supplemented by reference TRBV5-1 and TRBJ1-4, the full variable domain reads KAGVTQTPRYLIKTRGQQVTLSCSPISGHRSVSWYQQTPGQGLQFLFEYFSETQRNKGNFPGRFSGRQFSNSRSEMNVSTLELGDSALYLCASSGTTVSANEKLFFGSGTQLSVL.

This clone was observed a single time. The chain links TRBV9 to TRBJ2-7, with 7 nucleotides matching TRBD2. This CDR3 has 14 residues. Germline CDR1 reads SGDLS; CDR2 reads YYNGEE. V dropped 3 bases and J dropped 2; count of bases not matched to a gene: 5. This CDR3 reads CASSGTSTTYEQYF. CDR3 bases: TGTGCCAGCAGCGGGACTAGTACAACCTACGAGCAGTACTTC.

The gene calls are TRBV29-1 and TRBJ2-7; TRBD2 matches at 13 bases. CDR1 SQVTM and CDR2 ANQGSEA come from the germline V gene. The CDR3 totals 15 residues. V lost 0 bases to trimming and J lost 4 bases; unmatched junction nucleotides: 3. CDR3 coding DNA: TGCAGCGTTGAAGACCGGACTAGCGGGGGTTACGAGCAGTACTTC. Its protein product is CSVEDRTSGGYEQYF.

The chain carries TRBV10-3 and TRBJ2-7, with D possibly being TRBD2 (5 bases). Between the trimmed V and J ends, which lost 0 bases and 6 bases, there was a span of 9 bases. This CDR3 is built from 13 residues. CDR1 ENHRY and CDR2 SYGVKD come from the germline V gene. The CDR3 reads CAISESLALEQYF. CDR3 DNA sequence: TGTGCCATCAGTGAGTCCCTAGCACTCGAGCAGTACTTC.

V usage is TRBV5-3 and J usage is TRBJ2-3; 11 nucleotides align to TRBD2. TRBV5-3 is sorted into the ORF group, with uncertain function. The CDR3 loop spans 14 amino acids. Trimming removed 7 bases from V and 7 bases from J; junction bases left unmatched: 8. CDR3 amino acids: CARGLAGGPNTQYF. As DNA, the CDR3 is TGTGCCAGAGGATTAGCGGGAGGGCCGAATACGCAGTATTTT.

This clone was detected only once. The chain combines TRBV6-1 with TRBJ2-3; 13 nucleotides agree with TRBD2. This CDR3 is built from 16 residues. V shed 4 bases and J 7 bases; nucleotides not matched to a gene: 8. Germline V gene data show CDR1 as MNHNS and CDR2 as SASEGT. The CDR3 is CASSGWGLAGPYTQYF. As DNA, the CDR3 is TGTGCCAGCAGTGGCTGGGGACTAGCGGGGCCTTATACGCAGTATTTT.

The DNA of the CDR3 is TGTGCCAGCAGCTTTTTTGGGCAGGGGTCACACGAGCAGTACTTC. Translated: CASSFFGQGSHEQYF. This sequence joins TRBV13 and TRBJ2-7, with a weak D call TRBD1 (6 bases). Germline CDR1 reads PRHDT; CDR2 reads FYEKMQ (reference sequence). The CDR3 has 15 amino acids. Trimming left V 3 bases short and J 5 bases short, with 17 bases between.

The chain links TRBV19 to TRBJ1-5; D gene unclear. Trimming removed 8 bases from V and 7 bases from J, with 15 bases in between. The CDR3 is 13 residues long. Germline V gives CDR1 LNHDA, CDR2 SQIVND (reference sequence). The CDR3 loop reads CASAEGSGQPQHF. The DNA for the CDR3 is TGTGCCAGTGCCGAAGGGAGTGGACAGCCCCAGCATTTT. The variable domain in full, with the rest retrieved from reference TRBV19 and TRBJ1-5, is DGGITQSPKYLFRKEGQNVTLSCEQNLNHDAMYWYRQDPGQGLRLIYYSQIVNDFQKGDIAEGYSVSREKKESFPLTVTSAQKNPTAFYLCASAEGSGQPQHFGDGTRLSIL.